These T cell receptor beta chains were read from a single sample in a study of neurological immune-mediated disorders. TCRdb processed the 5' RACE reads anew with MiXCR; each CDR3 protein has one entry. The sample lists roughly 21,000 distinct CDR3 sequences; 17% were seen once. The sample comprised CD8+ T cells from blood. These receptors all stem from a woman under 30 with multiple sclerosis. CDR3s include the opening cysteine and the closing phenylalanine or tryptophan.

v_gene,j_gene,CDR3aa
TRBV20-1,TRBJ2-4,CSATYPGQSNIQYF
TRBV5-1,TRBJ2-5,CASSSPGQGLETQYF
TRBV9,TRBJ1-2,CASSVSVRDGYTF
TRBV14,TRBJ2-3,CASSPRRGSTDTQYF
TRBV5-1,TRBJ2-7,CASSLGGTLVEQYF
TRBV12-3/TRBV12-4,TRBJ2-1,CASKRSNNNEQFF
TRBV27,TRBJ1-2,CASSLSTEGDGYTF
TRBV5-1,TRBJ2-5,CASCQRGQETQYF
TRBV4-1,TRBJ2-1,CASSQDDSHGLDEQFF
TRBV5-1,TRBJ2-7,CASQRGDYEQYF
TRBV7-9,TRBJ1-2,CASSLDSRKGYTF
TRBV11-1,TRBJ1-2,CASSPRQGENYGYTF
TRBV20-1,TRBJ2-4,CSASGNDKNIQYF
TRBV11-2,TRBJ2-3,CASSLGVGDTQYF
TRBV14,TRBJ2-5,CASSQFRRETQYF
TRBV12-3/TRBV12-4,TRBJ1-5,CASIPTGGQPQHF
TRBV27,TRBJ2-2,CASWGLDSRAGELFF
TRBV5-8,TRBJ2-7,CASSLAGNYYEQYF
TRBV28,TRBJ2-1,CASRTLGGGDGRNEQFF
TRBV14,TRBJ2-1,CASSQEAGGLTYSYYNEQFF
TRBV27,TRBJ2-6,CASSLSPRGDSGANVLTF
TRBV27,TRBJ2-3,CASSPISGTGSDTQYF
TRBV20-1,TRBJ1-2,CSARDRRGFFYGYTF
TRBV9,TRBJ2-1,CASSLLTGGSYNEQFF
TRBV29-1,TRBJ1-2,CSVPSHVNYGYTF
TRBV7-8,TRBJ2-1,CASSFSGQGYNEQFF